Listed here are 19 T cell receptor beta chains from one sample, sequenced in a study of PD-L1 blockade in urothelial cancer (dated by TCRdb to 2016 to 2017). What this sample's time point label stands for: pretreatment peripheral blood. Library preparation was by the immunoSEQ multiplex PCR assay. TCRdb's version of the immuneACCESS table is confined to in-frame rearrangements and falls short of the full clone set. An unresolved V gene accounts for under half of the shortfall where checked; the remainder is of unknown origin. In all, the sample holds about 79,000 clones, and around 85% of those were seen once. The top ten constitute about 6.7% of the sample. The sample was PBMCs, taken around atezolizumab (anti-PD-L1) treatment. All receptors derive from a man between 40 and 49 years old with urothelial cancer.

J is TRBJ1-5 and V is TRBV19; no reliable D call. This CDR3 comprises 14 residues. Looked up from germline, CDR1 is LNHDA and CDR2 is SQIVND (reference sequence). Trimming pared 7 bases from V and 3 bases from J, leaving 13 bases between. The CDR3 DNA reads TGTGCCAGTACTAGAGGCGGGCTCAATCAGCCCCAGCATTTT. It is translated as CASTRGGLNQPQHF.

This clone occurred many times. The chain uses TRBV10-3 and TRBJ1-1; a possible D gene is TRBD1 (6 bases). The germline gives CDR1 ENHRY, CDR2 SYGVKD. The CDR3 extends over 13 amino acids. V was pared by 3 bases and J by 6 bases, with 11 bases between. The CDR3 region has the DNA TGTGCCATCAGTGAACCAGGGGTAGCTGAAGCTTTCTTT. It specifies CAISEPGVAEAFF.

The J gene is TRBJ1-2, the V gene TRBV20-1, with TRBD1 as a possible D gene (6 bases). From germline, CDR1 is DFQATT and CDR2 SNEGSKA (reference sequence). Trimming removed 3 bases from V and 6 bases from J, with 8 bases in between. The CDR3 spans 11 residues. CDR3 region: CSASRGNGYTF. The CDR3 DNA reads as TGCAGTGCTAGCAGGGGTAATGGCTACACCTTC.

This rearrangement joins TRBV14 to TRBJ1-2; 8 bases agree with TRBD1. CDR1 is SGHDN, CDR2 FVKESK, per germline. The ends lost 4 bases at V and 8 bases at J; junction bases unmatched: 12. The CDR3 has 15 residues. CDR3 nucleotide sequence: TGTGCCAGCAGCCCCCGGGCAGGGGGCCCAGGGGGCTACACCTTC. It translates to CASSPRAGGPGGYTF.

V usage is TRBV29-1 and J usage is TRBJ2-1; a possible D gene is TRBD2 (7 bases). The CDR3 totals 15 residues. The ends were cut back, 5 bases at V and 4 bases at J, with 18 bases in the middle. Germline CDR1 SQVTM, CDR2 ANQGSEA. CDR3 nucleotide sequence: TGCAGCGTTACAGGGTTCGAGCGGGGTTACAATGAGCAGTTCTTC. Its protein product is CSVTGFERGYNEQFF.

The chain links TRBV27 to TRBJ2-1; unclear D gene. V was shortened by 7 bases and J by 8 bases, with 6 bases between the two germline ends. From germline, CDR1 is MNHEY and CDR2 SMNVEV (reference sequence). This CDR3 has 10 amino acids. The chain's CDR3 is CASTEDEQFF. The CDR3 DNA reads as TGTGCCAGCACAGAGGATGAGCAGTTCTTC.

The CDR3 loop reads CASRSRLAGMETQYF. CDR3 bases: TGTGCCAGCAGGTCCCGACTAGCGGGAATGGAGACCCAGTACTTC. The chain joins TRBV5-4 to TRBJ2-5; 11 bases are a match to TRBD2. This CDR3 contains 15 residues. The V and J ends lost 5 bases and 5 bases, in that order; junction bases with no gene match: 8. Germline V lookup: CDR1 SGHNT, CDR2 YYREEE (reference sequence).

The rearrangement uses TRBV5-6 and TRBJ1-4; D is ambiguous. The germline V gene has CDR1 SGHDT and CDR2 YYEEEE. The CDR3 contains 14 residues. V was pared by 2 bases and J by 2 bases, with 7 bases between. The DNA for the CDR3 is TGTGCCAGCAGCTTCCTACAGACTAATGAAAAACTGTTTTTT. It is translated as CASSFLQTNEKLFF.

The gene calls are TRBV6-5 and TRBJ1-1; 9 bases are a match to TRBD1. CDR3 length equals 12 residues. Germline-derived CDR1 and CDR2 are MNHEY and SVGAGI. V was pared by 9 bases and J by 7 bases, with 6 bases of the junction left unmatched. CDR3 residues: CASNGQGFEAFF. In nucleotides, the CDR3 is TGTGCCAGTAATGGACAGGGGTTTGAAGCTTTCTTT.

The chain is built from TRBV30 and TRBJ1-4, with a possible D match to TRBD1 (5 bases). Germline CDR1 is GTSNPN and CDR2 is SVGIG (reference sequence). The CDR3 loop spans 15 amino acids. Trimming took off 0 bases at V and 7 bases at J, with 15 bases between the two ends. The DNA of the CDR3 is TGTGCCTGGAGTGTACGTCAGGGTCGGGTTGAAAAACTGTTTTTT. Translating it yields CAWSVRQGRVEKLFF.

This clone was found many times. V usage is TRBV30 and J usage is TRBJ2-5, with D perhaps TRBD1 (6 bases). V was clipped by 2 bases and J by 3 bases, with 10 bases between them. Germline V lookup: CDR1 GTSNPN, CDR2 SVGIG (reference sequence). The CDR3 sequence is 13 residues long. The CDR3 coding sequence is TGTGCCTGGAGTCCGGCAGGGGAAGAGACCCAGTACTTC. Protein product: CAWSPAGEETQYF.

This chain uses TRBV6-5 with TRBJ1-3; TRBD1 might be the D (5 bases). The CDR3 length is 13 residues. Germline loops: CDR1 MNHEY, CDR2 SVGAGI. V dropped 8 bases and J dropped 0 bases, with 8 bases sitting between them. The CDR3 reads CASRGSSGNTIYF. In nucleotides, the CDR3 is TGTGCCAGCCGGGGGAGCTCTGGAAACACCATATATTTT.

This sequence joins TRBV10-1 and TRBJ1-2; D gene uncertain. Germline V gene data show CDR1 as WNHNN and CDR2 as SYGVQD (reference sequence). The CDR3 is 13 residues long. V was trimmed by 2 bases and J by 4 bases, leaving 8 bases between them. DNA of the CDR3: TGCGCCAGCAGTGAGGACGGGAGCTATGGCTACACCTTC. It codes for CASSEDGSYGYTF.

This clone has at least ten counts. This chain links TRBV5-1 with TRBJ1-3; the D gene is possibly TRBD1 (5 bases). The CDR3 has 14 amino acids. Germline CDR1 and CDR2: SGHRS and YFSETQ. Trimming removed 7 bases from V and 2 bases from J, with 13 bases in between. CDR3: CASGPGGTGNTIYF. CDR3 nucleotide sequence: TGCGCCAGCGGCCCCGGGGGGACTGGAAACACCATATATTTT.

The chain couples TRBV18 to TRBJ2-1, with 7 bases fitting TRBD1. This CDR3 comprises 16 residues. Per the germline V gene, CDR1 is KGHSH and CDR2 is LQKENI. With 2 bases clipped from V and 8 bases from J, the junction kept 12 bases outside the gene matches. Written as DNA, the CDR3 is TGTGCCAGCTCACCAAGGGGGACAGTTGAAATCCATGAGCAGTTCTTC. Amino acids: CASSPRGTVEIHEQFF.

The V and J genes are TRBV18 and TRBJ2-1; 8 bases agree with TRBD1. The germline V gene has CDR1 KGHSH and CDR2 LQKENI. This CDR3 has 16 residues. With 1 base clipped from V and 7 bases from J, the junction kept 9 bases outside the gene matches. The CDR3, as DNA: TGTGCCAGCTCACCACTGCAGGGGGCTGTAACGAATGAGCAGTTCTTC. Residues: CASSPLQGAVTNEQFF.

The V and J genes are TRBV5-6 and TRBJ2-1, with D perhaps TRBD1 (5 bases). The CDR3 is 16 amino acids. V was trimmed by 4 bases and J by 3 bases, leaving 17 bases between them. Germline values: CDR1 SGHDT, CDR2 YYEEEE. Here the CDR3 reads CASSGIRDEVYNEQFF. The CDR3, as DNA: TGTGCCAGCAGCGGTATCAGGGATGAGGTCTACAATGAGCAGTTCTTC.

The chain combines TRBV5-1 with TRBJ2-6, with a tentative D call TRBD1 (5 bases). This CDR3 spans 17 amino acids. Germline lookup yields CDR1 SGHRS and CDR2 YFSETQ. V was pared by 4 bases and J by 1 base, with 15 bases between. The CDR3 DNA follows: TGCGCCAGCAGCCCTGGACATCTAAATTCTGGGGCCAACGTCCTGACTTTC. This codes for CASSPGHLNSGANVLTF.

The rearrangement links TRBV7-9 to TRBJ2-5; the match to TRBD1 covers 8 bases. This CDR3 has 15 residues. The V segment lost 5 bases and the J segment 5 bases; nucleotides outside the gene matches: 10. Looked up from germline, CDR1 is SEHNR and CDR2 is FQNEAQ (reference sequence). CDR3 sequence: CASSPGAGGAETQYF. The DNA for the CDR3 is TGTGCCAGCAGCCCAGGGGCAGGGGGCGCGGAGACCCAGTACTTC. Full variable domain (missing parts from reference TRBV7-9 and TRBJ2-5): DTGVSQNPRHKITKRGQNVTFRCDPISEHNRLYWYRQTLGQGPEFLTYFQNEAQLEKSRLLSDRFSAERPKGSFSTLEIQRTEQGDSAMYLCASSPGAGGAETQYFGPGTRLLVL.